A selection of T cell receptor beta chains follows, all from one sample in a study of regulatory T cells in long-lasting Graves disease. TCRdb reanalysed the multiplex PCR reads using MiXCR and keeps one entry per CDR3 protein. There are more than 400,000 distinct CDR3 sequences in the sample; about 16% occur only once, and over 9% lies in the top ten. These data were also reused for a study on T cells in Graves' hyperthyroidism and ophthalmopathy.

The material sequenced was peripheral blood mononuclear cells (PBMCs), taken at new diagnosis, from a patient treated with antithyroid drugs. The origin of the receptors is a middle-aged man with Graves disease. CDR3s include the opening cysteine and the closing phenylalanine or tryptophan. Fields, in order: clone size, V gene, J gene, D gene, CDR3 protein, CDR3 DNA. The D gene is left open where the match is weak. Some rows mark clone size as missing; the rest say once, few, many or name a class of expanded clone.

>many|TRBV6-5|TRBJ2-7|.
CASSYFTASYEQYF
TGTGCCAGCAGTTACTTTACAGCAAGCTACGAGCAGTACTTC
>.|TRBV2|TRBJ2-1|.
CASQDHLSYNEQFF
TGTGCCAGCCAGGACCACCTATCCTACAATGAGCAGTTCTTC
>.|TRBV6-2/TRBV6-3|TRBJ2-1|.
CASSLGLAVEQFF
TGTGCCAGCAGTTTAGGGCTAGCTGTTGAGCAGTTCTTC
>many|TRBV3-1|TRBJ2-5|TRBD2
CASSQERSSGAGTQYF
TGTGCCAGCAGCCAAGAGAGGTCAAGCGGGGCGGGGACCCAGTACTTC
>few|TRBV7-6|TRBJ2-4|.
CASSLRGGMGNIQYF
TGTGCCAGCAGCTTAAGGGGCGGGATGGGAAACATTCAGTACTTC
>many|TRBV6-2/TRBV6-3|TRBJ2-3|.
CASRAGLVTGTDTQYF
TGTGCCAGCAGAGCCGGCCTGGTAACCGGCACAGATACGCAGTATTTT
>once|TRBV5-1|TRBJ2-3|TRBD2
CASSSTGTSGPDTQYF
TGCGCCAGCAGCTCCACCGGGACTAGCGGTCCAGATACGCAGTATTTT
>many|TRBV20-1|TRBJ1-5|TRBD1
CSAHPATGNNQPQHF
TGCAGTGCCCACCCCGCGACAGGGAACAATCAGCCCCAGCATTTT
>few|TRBV20-1|TRBJ2-7|.
CSARSGTRKPEGWNYEQYF
TGCAGTGCTAGATCCGGGACCCGTAAGCCCGAGGGCTGGAACTACGAGCAGTACTTC
>many|TRBV11-2|TRBJ2-1|.
CASSLLRGDYNEQFF
TGTGCCAGCAGCTTACTAAGGGGAGACTACAATGAGCAGTTCTTC
>many|TRBV3-1|TRBJ2-3|.
CASSQALATDTQYF
TGTGCCAGCAGCCAAGCTCTTGCGACAGATACGCAGTATTTT
>many|TRBV2|TRBJ1-6|TRBD1
CASSEMGQGQSPLHF
TGTGCCAGCAGTGAGATGGGACAGGGGCAATCACCCCTCCACTTT
>.|TRBV5-5|TRBJ2-2|.
CASSFHSTGELFF
TGTGCCAGCAGCTTTCATTCGACCGGGGAGCTGTTTTTT
>few|TRBV24-1|TRBJ2-2|TRBD1
CATSETGTGPLFPGELFF
TGTGCCACCAGTGAAACAGGGACAGGACCTCTATTCCCCGGGGAGCTGTTTTTT
>.|TRBV27|TRBJ1-2|.
CASSSRGDGGYTF
TGTGCCAGCAGCTCTAGGGGTGATGGCGGCTACACCTTC
>many|TRBV28|TRBJ2-2|TRBD1
CASSLEGQGAGTGELFF
TGTGCCAGCAGTTTAGAGGGACAGGGGGCCGGGACCGGGGAGCTGTTTTTT
>many|TRBV3-1|TRBJ1-1|.
CALRSMNTEAFF
TGTGCCCTTAGATCCATGAACACTGAAGCTTTCTTT
>many|TRBV20-1|TRBJ2-3|TRBD1
CSARRDRGMADTQYF
TGCAGTGCCCGCCGGGACAGGGGAATGGCAGATACGCAGTATTTT
>few|TRBV20-1|TRBJ2-2|TRBD1
CSAPGGAGELFF
TGCAGTGCCCCAGGGGGCGCCGGGGAGCTGTTTTTT
>.|TRBV12-3/TRBV12-4|TRBJ2-1|TRBD2
CASSWGLGQDEQFF
TGTGCCAGCAGTTGGGGACTAGGCCAGGACGAGCAGTTCTTC
>many|TRBV24-1|TRBJ2-6|TRBD2
CATSAGLAGYGANVLTF
TGTGCCACCAGCGCGGGACTAGCGGGATATGGGGCCAACGTCCTGACTTTC
>few|TRBV5-1|TRBJ2-1|TRBD2
CASSLGTSGIEQFF
TGCGCCAGCAGCTTGGGGACTAGCGGGATTGAGCAGTTCTTC
>many|TRBV9|TRBJ2-1|TRBD2
CASSEGLAGHNEQFF
TGTGCCAGCAGCGAGGGACTAGCGGGACACAATGAGCAGTTCTTC
>many|TRBV12-3/TRBV12-4|TRBJ2-1|.
CASSFSGAAQFF
TGTGCCAGCAGTTTTTCTGGCGCGGCGCAGTTCTTC
>.|TRBV5-1|TRBJ2-2|TRBD2
CASSLASGRTGELFF
TGCGCCAGCAGCTTGGCTAGCGGGCGTACCGGGGAGCTGTTTTTT
>many|TRBV2|TRBJ1-2|TRBD1
CASSDWGQTNYGYTF
TGTGCCAGCAGCGACTGGGGACAGACGAACTATGGCTACACCTTC
>few|TRBV6-1|TRBJ2-1|.
CASSVLYNEQFF
TGTGCCAGCAGTGTCCTATACAATGAGCAGTTCTTC
>few|TRBV7-9|TRBJ1-2|.
CASSLMTGTHLNGGYTF
TGTGCCAGCAGCTTGATGACCGGGACCCACCTCAATGGTGGCTACACCTTC
>many|TRBV2|TRBJ2-2|.
CASRGRELFF
TGTGCCAGCAGGGGGCGGGAGCTGTTTTTT
>few|TRBV5-1|TRBJ2-1|TRBD1
CASSRAGGSITYNEQFF
TGCGCCAGCAGCCGGGCAGGGGGCTCGATCACCTACAATGAGCAGTTCTTC
>many|TRBV28|TRBJ1-6|.
CASRGVRDINSPLHF
TGTGCCAGCAGGGGGGTCCGGGACATTAATTCACCCCTCCACTTT